The clone carrying this T cell receptor (beta chain) was seen more than once but under ten times. After removal of 3 bases from V and 5 bases from J, the junction contained 4 bases not matched to a gene. CDR3 length equals 14 residues. Germline values: CDR1 SGHRS, CDR2 YFSETQ. This specimen comes from a study of blood T cell repertoires in COVID-19. Repertoires were generated with immunoSEQ multiplex PCR, while TCRdb's copy carries only in-frame clones and drops some. The repertoire holds approximately 250,000 clones, with over 80% as singletons. Sequencing was done on a sample of peripheral blood. The chain has TRBV5-1 and TRBJ2-7; the match to TRBD1 covers 11 bases. This sequence was found in a woman in her 70s with COVID-19, enrolled during active disease. The CDR3 sequence is CASSYRTGGNEQYF. The CDR3 DNA is TGCGCCAGCAGCTACCGGACAGGGGGCAACGAGCAGTACTTC.